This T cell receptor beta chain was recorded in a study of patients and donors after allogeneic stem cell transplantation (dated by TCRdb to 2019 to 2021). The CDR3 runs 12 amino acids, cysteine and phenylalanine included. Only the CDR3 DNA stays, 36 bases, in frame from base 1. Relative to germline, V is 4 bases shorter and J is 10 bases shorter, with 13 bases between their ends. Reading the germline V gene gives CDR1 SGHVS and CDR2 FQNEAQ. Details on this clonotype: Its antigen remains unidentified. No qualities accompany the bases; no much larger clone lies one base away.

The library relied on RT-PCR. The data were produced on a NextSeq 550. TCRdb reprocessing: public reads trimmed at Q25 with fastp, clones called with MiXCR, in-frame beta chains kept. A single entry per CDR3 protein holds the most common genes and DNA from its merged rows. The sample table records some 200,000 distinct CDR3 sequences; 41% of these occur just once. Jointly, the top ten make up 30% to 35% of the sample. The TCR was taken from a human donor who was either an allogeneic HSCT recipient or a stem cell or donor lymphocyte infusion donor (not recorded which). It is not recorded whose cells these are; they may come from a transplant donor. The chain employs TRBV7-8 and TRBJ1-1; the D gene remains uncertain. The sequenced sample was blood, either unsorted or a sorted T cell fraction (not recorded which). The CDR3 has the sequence CASSSGPGVAFF. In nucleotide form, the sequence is TGTGCCAGCAGCTCCGGCCCTGGGGTAGCTTTCTTT.